These T cell receptor beta chains were read from a single sample in a study of CD8+ T cells in alopecia areata. Here immunoSEQ multiplex PCR was the method, and the copy in TCRdb shows in-frame clones only, minus some. The sample lists 110,000 to 150,000 clones, around 49% occurring once. Source: CD4+ T cells sorted from blood, taken at week 0. These receptors were obtained from a human donor with alopecia areata. CDR3s include the opening cysteine and the closing phenylalanine or tryptophan. D genes are given only for firm matches. Clone size is not always given. Where it is, it says once, few, many or a class for expanded clones.

cdr3_aa: CSVVSSGLGAQYF; cdr3_nt: TGCAGCGTTGTTTCGTCGGGGCTAGGGGCGCAGTATTTT; clone_size: .; v_call: TRBV29-1; d_call: .; j_call: TRBJ2-3
cdr3_aa: CAWSRTHTGELFF; cdr3_nt: TGTGCCTGGAGTCGGACCCACACCGGGGAGCTGTTTTTT; clone_size: .; v_call: TRBV30; d_call: .; j_call: TRBJ2-2
cdr3_aa: CASSPRSRSYNEQFF; cdr3_nt: TGCGCCAGCAGCCCGCGTAGTCGGTCCTACAATGAGCAGTTCTTC; clone_size: .; v_call: TRBV5-1; d_call: .; j_call: TRBJ2-1
cdr3_aa: CSAMDYEQYF; cdr3_nt: TGCAGCGCCATGGACTACGAGCAGTACTTC; clone_size: .; v_call: TRBV29-1; d_call: .; j_call: TRBJ2-7
cdr3_aa: CSVESRLELDTQYF; cdr3_nt: TGCAGCGTTGAATCCAGACTAGAGCTAGATACGCAGTATTTT; clone_size: .; v_call: TRBV29-1; d_call: .; j_call: TRBJ2-3
cdr3_aa: CACTTDTFTDTQYF; cdr3_nt: TGTGCCTGTACTACTGACACTTTCACAGATACGCAGTATTTT; clone_size: few; v_call: TRBV30; d_call: .; j_call: TRBJ2-3
cdr3_aa: CASSPGTAGELFF; cdr3_nt: TGTGCCAGCAGCCCGGGGACAGCCGGGGAGCTGTTTTTT; clone_size: few; v_call: TRBV7-3; d_call: TRBD1; j_call: TRBJ2-2
cdr3_aa: CASSPPASGANVLTF; cdr3_nt: TGTGCCAGCAGTCCCCCCGCCTCTGGGGCCAACGTCCTGACTTTC; clone_size: .; v_call: TRBV25-1; d_call: .; j_call: TRBJ2-6
cdr3_aa: CSVLRGGREWGEQFF; cdr3_nt: TGCAGCGTCCTGCGCGGGGGGCGGGAGTGGGGTGAGCAGTTCTTC; clone_size: .; v_call: TRBV29-1; d_call: TRBD2; j_call: TRBJ2-1
cdr3_aa: CASSSRQGYPYGYTF; cdr3_nt: TGTGCCAGCAGCTCTAGACAGGGGTACCCCTATGGCTACACCTTC; clone_size: .; v_call: TRBV7-9; d_call: TRBD1; j_call: TRBJ1-2
cdr3_aa: CASSSGQGAQHF; cdr3_nt: TGTGCCAGCTCGTCCGGGCAGGGGGCCCAGCATTTT; clone_size: .; v_call: TRBV2; d_call: TRBD1; j_call: TRBJ1-5
cdr3_aa: CASSFSFNQPQHF; cdr3_nt: TGTGCCAGCAGTTTCTCGTTCAATCAGCCCCAGCATTTT; clone_size: .; v_call: TRBV6-5; d_call: .; j_call: TRBJ1-5
cdr3_aa: CASSPVGQDLYNEQFF; cdr3_nt: TGTGCCAGCAGTCCCGTGGGGCAGGATCTCTACAATGAGCAGTTCTTC; clone_size: .; v_call: TRBV25-1; d_call: .; j_call: TRBJ2-1
cdr3_aa: CASSLSGAPSYNEQFF; cdr3_nt: TGTGCCAGCAGTTTATCGGGGGCCCCCTCCTACAATGAGCAGTTCTTC; clone_size: .; v_call: TRBV27; d_call: .; j_call: TRBJ2-1
cdr3_aa: CASSPGVGGELFF; cdr3_nt: TGTGCCAGCAGCCCCGGGGTTGGGGGGGAGCTGTTTTTT; clone_size: .; v_call: TRBV9; d_call: .; j_call: TRBJ2-2
cdr3_aa: CASSFTSGYQETQYF; cdr3_nt: TGTGCCAGCAGCTTTACTAGCGGGTACCAAGAGACCCAGTACTTC; clone_size: once; v_call: TRBV11-2; d_call: TRBD2; j_call: TRBJ2-5
cdr3_aa: CASSPLHEQYF; cdr3_nt: TGTGCCAGCAGCCCCCTTCACGAGCAGTACTTC; clone_size: .; v_call: TRBV6-6; d_call: .; j_call: TRBJ2-7
cdr3_aa: CASSSESEQYF; cdr3_nt: TGTGCCAGCAGTTCAGAATCGGAGCAGTACTTC; clone_size: .; v_call: TRBV6-5; d_call: .; j_call: TRBJ2-7
cdr3_aa: CASSLGGARPQHF; cdr3_nt: TGTGCCAGCAGCTTAGGGGGGGCTCGGCCCCAGCATTTT; clone_size: .; v_call: TRBV11-2; d_call: .; j_call: TRBJ1-5
cdr3_aa: CSVDLGSGINNEQFF; cdr3_nt: TGCAGCGTGGACCTCGGATCAGGGATTAACAATGAGCAGTTCTTC; clone_size: .; v_call: TRBV29-1; d_call: .; j_call: TRBJ2-1
cdr3_aa: CSTIRGETQYF; cdr3_nt: TGCAGCACAATCCGCGGAGAGACCCAGTACTTC; clone_size: .; v_call: TRBV29-1; d_call: .; j_call: TRBJ2-5
cdr3_aa: CASSETGFNQPQHF; cdr3_nt: TGTGCCAGCAGTGAGACAGGGTTCAATCAGCCCCAGCATTTT; clone_size: .; v_call: TRBV2; d_call: TRBD1; j_call: TRBJ1-5
cdr3_aa: CAWSLWTGQRKTQYF; cdr3_nt: TGTGCCTGGAGCCTTTGGACTGGGCAGAGGAAGACCCAGTACTTC; clone_size: few; v_call: TRBV30; d_call: .; j_call: TRBJ2-5
cdr3_aa: CASKRDRGNTEAFF; cdr3_nt: TGCGCCAGCAAACGGGACAGGGGGAACACTGAAGCTTTCTTT; clone_size: .; v_call: TRBV10-1; d_call: TRBD1; j_call: TRBJ1-1
cdr3_aa: CASSQDGGTFYEQYF; cdr3_nt: TGCGCCAGCAGCCAAGATGGGGGAACCTTCTACGAGCAGTACTTC; clone_size: .; v_call: TRBV4-1; d_call: .; j_call: TRBJ2-7
cdr3_aa: CASIPRGRAEPGELFF; cdr3_nt: TGCGCCAGCATCCCCCGCGGGAGGGCTGAACCGGGGGAGCTGTTTTTT; clone_size: .; v_call: TRBV4-3; d_call: TRBD2; j_call: TRBJ2-2
cdr3_aa: CASSQDPGRPQETQYF; cdr3_nt: TGCGCCAGCAGCCAAGATCCTGGCAGACCACAAGAGACCCAGTACTTC; clone_size: few; v_call: TRBV4-3; d_call: .; j_call: TRBJ2-5
cdr3_aa: CASIGVLNYGYTF; cdr3_nt: TGTGCCAGTATAGGAGTGCTTAACTATGGCTACACCTTC; clone_size: .; v_call: TRBV19; d_call: .; j_call: TRBJ1-2
cdr3_aa: CASSLETGGYNEQFF; cdr3_nt: TGCGCCAGCAGCTTGGAAACGGGAGGCTACAATGAGCAGTTCTTC; clone_size: few; v_call: TRBV5-1; d_call: TRBD2; j_call: TRBJ2-1
cdr3_aa: CASSLKLSYNEQFF; cdr3_nt: TGTGCCAGCAGCTTAAAACTCTCCTACAATGAGCAGTTCTTC; clone_size: .; v_call: TRBV7-8; d_call: .; j_call: TRBJ2-1
cdr3_aa: CASSPPGSGQGGADTQYF; cdr3_nt: TGTGCCAGCAGCCCACCGGGATCGGGACAGGGAGGTGCGGATACGCAGTATTTT; clone_size: .; v_call: TRBV14; d_call: TRBD1; j_call: TRBJ2-3
cdr3_aa: CASSRRQDTIYGYTF; cdr3_nt: TGCGCCAGCAGCCGTAGACAGGACACGATCTATGGCTACACCTTC; clone_size: .; v_call: TRBV5-1; d_call: .; j_call: TRBJ1-2
cdr3_aa: CALTQGGDEKLFF; cdr3_nt: TGTGCCTTGACACAGGGGGGCGATGAAAAACTGTTTTTT; clone_size: .; v_call: TRBV30; d_call: TRBD1; j_call: TRBJ1-4
cdr3_aa: CASSLDGWEGEKLFF; cdr3_nt: TGTGCCAGCAGCTTAGATGGCTGGGAGGGCGAAAAACTGTTTTTT; clone_size: .; v_call: TRBV7-2; d_call: .; j_call: TRBJ1-4
cdr3_aa: CASSLAPTDTQYF; cdr3_nt: TGTGCCAGCAGCTTAGCCCCCACAGATACGCAGTATTTT; clone_size: .; v_call: TRBV7-8; d_call: .; j_call: TRBJ2-3
cdr3_aa: CASSLSRDSSQLF; cdr3_nt: TGTGCTAGCAGCTTGTCCCGGGACTCATCACAACTCTTC; clone_size: .; v_call: TRBV7-7; d_call: .; j_call: TRBJ2-1
cdr3_aa: CASSRTSGVNEQFF; cdr3_nt: TGTGCCAGCAGTAGGACTAGCGGGGTAAATGAGCAGTTCTTC; clone_size: .; v_call: TRBV27; d_call: TRBD2; j_call: TRBJ2-1
cdr3_aa: CASSPIFGNTEAFF; cdr3_nt: TGTGCCAGCTCACCAATTTTCGGGAACACTGAAGCTTTCTTT; clone_size: few; v_call: TRBV18; d_call: .; j_call: TRBJ1-1
cdr3_aa: CAWSWTGGRNTEAFF; cdr3_nt: TGTGCCTGGAGTTGGACAGGGGGTAGGAACACTGAAGCTTTCTTT; clone_size: .; v_call: TRBV30; d_call: TRBD1; j_call: TRBJ1-1
cdr3_aa: CASSPGRESHEQYF; cdr3_nt: TGTGCCAGCTCACCGGGCAGGGAGTCCCACGAGCAGTACTTC; clone_size: few; v_call: TRBV18; d_call: .; j_call: TRBJ2-7
cdr3_aa: CSGGDGTVTDTQYF; cdr3_nt: TGCAGCGGAGGGGACGGGACAGTCACAGATACGCAGTATTTT; clone_size: .; v_call: TRBV29-1; d_call: TRBD1; j_call: TRBJ2-3
cdr3_aa: CASSLDARAYEQYF; cdr3_nt: TGCGCCAGCAGCTTGGATGCCAGGGCCTACGAGCAGTACTTC; clone_size: .; v_call: TRBV5-1; d_call: .; j_call: TRBJ2-7
cdr3_aa: CSVGASGFSYEQYF; cdr3_nt: TGCAGCGTGGGGGCTAGCGGGTTCTCCTACGAGCAGTACTTC; clone_size: .; v_call: TRBV29-1; d_call: TRBD2; j_call: TRBJ2-7
cdr3_aa: CAWSVSVGQETQYF; cdr3_nt: TGTGCCTGGAGTGTCTCGGTGGGTCAAGAGACCCAGTACTTC; clone_size: .; v_call: TRBV30; d_call: .; j_call: TRBJ2-5
cdr3_aa: CASNRGLAGRPSTDTQYF; cdr3_nt: TGTGCCAGCAACCGGGGACTAGCGGGTCGCCCTAGCACAGATACGCAGTATTTT; clone_size: .; v_call: TRBV7-2; d_call: TRBD2; j_call: TRBJ2-3
cdr3_aa: CASSSESRGRAFF; cdr3_nt: TGCGCCAGCAGCTCGGAGTCTCGTGGACGGGCTTTCTTT; clone_size: .; v_call: TRBV5-1; d_call: .; j_call: TRBJ1-1
cdr3_aa: CSASPDTQYF; cdr3_nt: TGCAGTGCTAGCCCAGATACGCAGTATTTT; clone_size: few; v_call: TRBV20-1; d_call: .; j_call: TRBJ2-3
cdr3_aa: CSGRQGLRAEAFF; cdr3_nt: TGCAGCGGCCGACAGGGGCTCAGGGCTGAAGCTTTCTTT; clone_size: once; v_call: TRBV29-1; d_call: TRBD1; j_call: TRBJ1-1
cdr3_aa: CSATRLRSYNEQFF; cdr3_nt: TGCAGCGCTACTAGATTACGATCCTACAATGAGCAGTTCTTC; clone_size: .; v_call: TRBV29-1; d_call: .; j_call: TRBJ2-1
cdr3_aa: CASSRLQGQIDQETQYF; cdr3_nt: TGCGCCAGCAGCCGCCTGCAGGGACAGATAGATCAAGAGACCCAGTACTTC; clone_size: few; v_call: TRBV5-1; d_call: TRBD1; j_call: TRBJ2-5
cdr3_aa: CASSSAGGSTDTQYF; cdr3_nt: TGCGCCAGCAGCTCAGCGGGAGGGAGCACAGATACGCAGTATTTT; clone_size: few; v_call: TRBV5-1; d_call: TRBD2; j_call: TRBJ2-3
cdr3_aa: CASRASGFYNEQFF; cdr3_nt: TGTGCCAGCAGAGCAAGCGGATTCTACAATGAGCAGTTCTTC; clone_size: .; v_call: TRBV6-4; d_call: .; j_call: TRBJ2-1
cdr3_aa: CAWSVRRSGGEQFF; cdr3_nt: TGTGCCTGGAGTGTACGGAGAAGCGGCGGAGAGCAGTTCTTC; clone_size: few; v_call: TRBV30; d_call: .; j_call: TRBJ2-1
cdr3_aa: CASSQWGQLYEQYF; cdr3_nt: TGCGCCAGCAGTCAATGGGGACAGCTCTACGAGCAGTACTTC; clone_size: .; v_call: TRBV23-1; d_call: TRBD1; j_call: TRBJ2-7